The sequence of this T cell receptor (beta chain) was determined in a study of blood T cell repertoires in COVID-19. Data came from immunoSEQ multiplex PCR; TCRdb stores just in-frame clones and leaves some out. The sample yields about 140,000 clones, about 79% seen once. There are 14 residues in the CDR3. V shed 4 bases and J 7 bases; nucleotides not matched to a gene: 6. Germline V CDR1 and CDR2: SGDLS, YYNGEE. Cohort placement rested on clinical history that participants reported themselves. This TCR came from a woman aged 50 to 60 who had recovered from COVID-19. This rearrangement joins TRBV9 to TRBJ1-4; 8 nucleotides align to TRBD1. The specimen sequenced was PBMCs or T cells enriched from blood (not recorded which). CDR3 sequence: CASSTGGGREKLFF. The CDR3, as DNA: TGTGCCAGCAGCACAGGGGGAGGGCGTGAAAAACTGTTTTTT.